One and the same sample provided the 22 T cell receptor beta chains below, sequenced in a study of blood T cell repertoires in COVID-19. The method was immunoSEQ multiplex PCR; TCRdb's version includes in-frame clones alone and lacks a portion of them. The repertoire consists of 200,000 to 300,000 clones, with about 87% occurring once and the leading ten covering around 3.5%. The sample taken for sequencing was peripheral blood. The receptor source for this set is a woman aged 40 to 49 with acute or convalescent COVID-19.

The chain uses TRBV12-3 or TRBV12-4 and TRBJ1-2; D may be TRBD1 (5 bases). This CDR3 is built from 13 residues. The ends were cut back, 6 bases at V and 4 bases at J, with 12 bases in the middle. The DNA of the CDR3 is TGTGCCAGCAGCCGTTGGGGGGTCTATGGCTACACCTTC. Amino acids: CASSRWGVYGYTF.

The chain uses TRBV6-5 and TRBJ1-1; the D is unclear. Germline CDR1 reads MNHEY; CDR2 reads SVGAGI. This CDR3 is built from 13 residues. Deletions cut 4 bases from V and 1 base from J, with 7 bases between. CDR3 in DNA: TGTGCCAGCAGTTTTTCGGGGAACACTGAAGCTTTCTTT. Residues: CASSFSGNTEAFF.

V usage is TRBV12-5 and J usage is TRBJ1-5, with 7 nucleotides matching TRBD1. J was trimmed by 2 bases and V by 2 bases; bases with no gene match: 0. The germline V gene encodes CDR1 LGHNT and CDR2 FRNRAP. This CDR3 is built from 14 residues. CDR3 bases: TGTGCTAGTGGTTTGACAGGGGGCAATCAGCCCCAGCATTTT. Protein: CASGLTGGNQPQHF.

The rearrangement joins TRBV7-2 to TRBJ2-3; 10 bases line up with TRBD2. This CDR3 region has 16 residues. The trim removed 6 bases at V and 3 bases at J, leaving 9 bases unmatched. The germline V gene encodes CDR1 SGHTA and CDR2 FQGNSA. The CDR3 DNA reads TGTGCCAGCAGTTACCCAGCGGGGGGGTCGACAGATACGCAGTATTTT. Translating it yields CASSYPAGGSTDTQYF.

The chain uses TRBV5-1 and TRBJ1-4; D gene unclear. This CDR3 spans 14 amino acids. Germline CDR1 is SGHRS and CDR2 is YFSETQ. The germline V and J ends were trimmed by 5 bases and 8 bases, with 16 bases remaining between them. CDR3 residues: CASSPGEVGEKLFF. CDR3 DNA: TGCGCCAGCAGTCCTGGGGAGGTGGGGGAAAAACTGTTTTTT.

The rearrangement joins TRBV7-8 to TRBJ1-1; TRBD1 agrees at 7 bases. The CDR3 runs 14 residues. The trim removed 7 bases at V and 1 base at J, leaving 6 bases unmatched. Germline CDR1 is SGHVS and CDR2 is FQNEAQ. The CDR3: CASNRQGKNTEAFF. The CDR3 DNA reads as TGTGCCAGCAACCGACAGGGAAAGAACACTGAAGCTTTCTTT.

The chain carries TRBV27 and TRBJ1-1; D is perhaps TRBD1 (6 bases). Germline loops: CDR1 MNHEY, CDR2 SMNVEV (reference sequence). The V gene lost 3 bases and the J gene lost 6 bases, with 11 bases spanning the gap. The CDR3 covers 13 residues. Written as DNA, the CDR3 is TGTGCCAGCAGTTTTCGGGGGGCTTCTGAAGCTTTCTTT. It is translated as CASSFRGASEAFF.

The CDR3 sequence is CASSSGTAGGTEAFF. The CDR3 nucleotides read TGCGCCAGCAGTTCCGGGACCGCCGGGGGCACTGAAGCTTTCTTT. The rearrangement uses TRBV5-1 and TRBJ1-1; possibly TRBD1 for D (5 bases). Per germline, CDR1 SGHRS and CDR2 YFSETQ. The CDR3 has 15 amino acids. Trimming took off 5 bases at V and 4 bases at J, with 18 bases between the two ends.

J is TRBJ2-1 and V is TRBV6-5; D not resolved. Germline lookup yields CDR1 MNHEY and CDR2 SVGAGI. V lost 2 bases, J lost 6 bases, and 14 bases lay in between. This CDR3 has 15 residues. For the CDR3, the DNA is TGTGCCAGCAGTTACCTCGACATGTTATCCAATGAGCAGTTCTTC. This translates into CASSYLDMLSNEQFF.

This chain connects TRBV21-1 to TRBJ1-6; the table's D call TRBD1 went unverified against the DNA. TRBV21-1 is a pseudogene locus. The CDR3 length is 15 residues. In DNA, the CDR3 is TGTGCCAGCAGCCTTAGACAGGGGCACAATTCACCCCTCCACTTT. Amino acid sequence: CASSLRQGHNSPLHF.

This clone has just one count. The gene calls are TRBV3-1 (or the pseudogene TRBV3-2) and TRBJ1-5, with a tentative D call TRBD1 (6 bases). This CDR3 contains 15 residues. Trimming took off 11 bases at V and 6 bases at J, with 23 bases between the two ends. Germline lookup yields CDR1 LGHDT and CDR2 YNNKEL (reference sequence). The CDR3 region is CASAPRGQRGQPQHF. The DNA for the CDR3 is TGTGCCTCAGCCCCCAGGGGCCAAAGGGGTCAGCCCCAGCATTTT.

J is TRBJ1-2 and V is TRBV10-3; D gene ambiguous. CDR3 length equals 12 residues. From germline, CDR1 is ENHRY and CDR2 SYGVKD. Trimming took 7 bases from V and 4 from J, leaving 10 bases between them. The CDR3 DNA reads as TGTGCCATCATGGAGGGAGGCTATGGCTACACCTTC. Its protein product is CAIMEGGYGYTF.

The CDR3 reads CASSESRIEGDIQYF. CDR3 nucleotides: TGCGCCAGCAGTGAGTCGAGGATCGAGGGGGACATTCAGTACTTC. The chain uses TRBV10-2 and TRBJ2-4; tentatively, D is TRBD1 (6 bases). Trimming shortened V by 0 bases and J by 8 bases, and 14 bases separated the two germline ends. This CDR3 is 15 amino acids long. Looked up from germline, CDR1 is WSHSY and CDR2 is SAAADI.

A note on this clone: At the DNA level, this CDR3 is encoded by other sequences in the same sample as well. The chain has TRBV18 and TRBJ2-5, with 9 bases lining up with TRBD2. The germline CDR1 and CDR2 sequences are KGHSH and LQKENI. The CDR3 loop spans 15 amino acids. J was trimmed by 2 bases and V by 3 bases; bases with no gene match: 4. For the CDR3, the DNA is TGTGCCAGCTCACCGGGCCTAGCGGGGCAAGAGACCCAGTACTTC. Amino acids: CASSPGLAGQETQYF.

The chain employs TRBV5-8 and TRBJ2-7, with a possible D match to TRBD2 (6 bases). Trimming shortened V by 6 bases and J by 6 bases, and 19 bases separated the two germline ends. In germline, CDR1 is SGHTS, CDR2 YDEGEE. The CDR3 length is 14 residues. As DNA, the CDR3 is TGTGCCAGCATCCTCGGAGGGGCGGCAGCCGAGCAGTACGTC. Translating gives CASILGGAAAEQYV.

This sequence joins TRBV7-2 and TRBJ1-4; TRBD1 is a possible D gene (5 bases). V was cut by 4 bases and J by 5 bases, with 14 bases left in between. Per germline, CDR1 SGHTA and CDR2 FQGNSA. The length of the CDR3 is 15 residues. CDR3 in DNA: TGTGCCAGCAGCTCCGATTCAGGGTTGAATGAAAAACTGTTTTTT. Protein sequence: CASSSDSGLNEKLFF.

The V call is TRBV24-1, the J call TRBJ2-3, with D possibly matching TRBD1 (6 bases). Germline loops: CDR1 KGHDR, CDR2 SFDVKD. The V and J ends lost 3 bases and 6 bases respectively, with 15 bases between them. The CDR3 spans 15 residues. This chain's CDR3 is CATSDLSTGSDTQYF. The CDR3 nucleotides are TGTGCCACCAGTGATCTCAGCACAGGGAGCGATACGCAGTATTTT.

This clone occurred once. The CDR3 nucleotides are TGTGCCAGCAGCTCGCCGAGTCGGACAGGGAAAGTAGACACCTTC. This codes for CASSSPSRTGKVDTF. The chain employs TRBV11-2 and TRBJ1-2; 8 nucleotides match TRBD1. V lost 4 bases to trimming and J lost 12 bases; unmatched junction nucleotides: 16. Germline values: CDR1 SGHAT, CDR2 FQNNGV. The length of the CDR3 is 15 residues.

Concerning this clone: Other DNA variants within this sample encode the same CDR3. The chain carries TRBV5-4 and TRBJ1-1; D is undetermined. The V and J ends lost 5 bases and 0 bases respectively, with 8 bases between them. This CDR3 spans 13 amino acids. Looked up from germline, CDR1 is SGHNT and CDR2 is YYREEE (reference sequence). CDR3 region: CASRPGLNTEAFF. CDR3 nucleotide sequence: TGTGCCAGCAGACCCGGGTTGAACACTGAAGCTTTCTTT.

This chain connects TRBV4-1 to TRBJ1-2; D unclear. Trimming cost V 5 bases and J 4 bases, with 17 bases left between them. Germline CDR1 reads MGHRA; CDR2 reads YSYEKL. The CDR3 covers 15 residues. The CDR3 nucleotides are TGCGCCAGCAGCGCTCTGGAGGGATACCCCTATGGCTACACCTTC. Its protein product is CASSALEGYPYGYTF.

This chain links TRBV3-1 (or the pseudogene TRBV3-2) with TRBJ1-1; 8 nucleotides agree with TRBD1. The CDR3 loop spans 15 amino acids. The V gene end was trimmed by 4 bases and the J gene end by 4 bases; junction bases not matched to a gene: 8. Germline loops: CDR1 LGHDT, CDR2 YNNKEL (reference sequence). The CDR3 loop is CASSPIDRGPTEAFF. The CDR3 DNA reads as TGTGCCAGCAGCCCTATCGACAGGGGCCCCACTGAAGCTTTCTTT.

The gene calls are TRBV10-2 and TRBJ2-7; D is ambiguous. The germline V gene has CDR1 WSHSY and CDR2 SAAADI. V was clipped by 8 bases and J by 6 bases, with 11 bases between them. The CDR3 is 11 residues long. The CDR3 spells CASSQDGEQYV. CDR3 nucleotides: TGCGCCAGCTCTCAGGATGGCGAGCAGTACGTC.